A single sample gave rise to the 30 T cell receptor beta chains below, sequenced in a study of blood T cell repertoires in COVID-19. Repertoires were generated with immunoSEQ multiplex PCR, while TCRdb's copy carries only in-frame clones and drops some. The table shows roughly 250,000 clones, with 82% occurring only once. Sequencing used peripheral blood. The receptors come from a woman in her sixties with active or convalescent COVID-19.

The genes are TRBV7-9 and TRBJ1-4; 7 bases are a match to TRBD1. The junction had 11 bases not matched to a gene; V was cut back by 5 bases and J by 8 bases. The germline gives CDR1 SEHNR, CDR2 FQNEAQ (reference sequence). This CDR3 is 15 amino acids long. DNA for the CDR3: TGTGCCAGCAGCCCCCACCTGGGACAGAAGGAAAAACTGTTTTTT. This translates into CASSPHLGQKEKLFF.

The chain has TRBV5-6 and TRBJ1-2; 8 bases align to TRBD1. Per germline, CDR1 SGHDT and CDR2 YYEEEE. The CDR3 is 15 residues long. V gave up 3 bases and J gave up 8 bases; unmatched junction bases: 12. This chain's CDR3 is CASSWRGQGHWGYTF. The CDR3 DNA sequence: TGTGCCAGCAGCTGGCGTGGACAGGGACATTGGGGCTACACCTTC.

In its sample, this clone was seen a few times. This CDR3 is also generated by other DNA sequences in the sample. The chain has TRBV18 and TRBJ1-2; D might be TRBD1 (6 bases). Germline V gene data show CDR1 as KGHSH and CDR2 as LQKENI. The CDR3 sequence is 14 residues long. Between the trimmed V and J ends, which lost 2 bases and 0 bases, there was a span of 7 bases. For the CDR3, the DNA is TGTGCCAGCTCACCAGCAGGGGCTAACTATGGCTACACCTTC. Amino acids: CASSPAGANYGYTF.

The chain has TRBV11-3 and TRBJ2-3; D possibly corresponds to TRBD2 (7 bases). With 3 bases removed from V and 4 bases from J, the gap between germline ends came to 14 bases. The CDR3 contains 15 residues. Germline-derived CDR1 and CDR2 are SGHNT and YENEEA. The CDR3 spells CASSLRGGPADTQYF. In DNA, the CDR3 is TGTGCCAGCAGCTTGAGGGGGGGGCCGGCAGATACGCAGTATTTT. Combining the CDR3 with reference TRBV11-3 and TRBJ2-3 gives the whole variable domain EAGVVQSPRYKIIEKKQPVAFWCNPISGHNTLYWYLQNLGQGPELLIRYENEEAVDDSQLPKDRFSAERLKGVDSTLKIQPAELGDSAVYLCASSLRGGPADTQYFGPGTRLTVL.

The V call is TRBV11-3, the J call TRBJ2-3; D remains unclear. V gave up 3 bases and J gave up 0 bases, with 7 bases separating them. Germline V gives CDR1 SGHNT, CDR2 YENEEA. The length of the CDR3 is 14 residues. CDR3: CASSFSPSTDTQYF. The CDR3 DNA reads as TGTGCCAGCAGCTTTTCTCCTAGCACAGATACGCAGTATTTT.

This clone was counted a single time. The chain carries TRBV5-4 and TRBJ1-2, with 10 bases fitting TRBD1. Germline trimming cut 4 bases from V and 0 bases from J; bases unmatched to any gene: 12. This CDR3 has 18 residues. Germline lookup yields CDR1 SGHNT and CDR2 YYREEE (reference sequence). This chain's CDR3 is CASSPRRGQGSSNYGYTF. The CDR3 DNA sequence: TGTGCCAGCAGCCCCCGCCGGGGACAGGGGAGCTCTAACTATGGCTACACCTTC. Looking up the rest from reference TRBV5-4 and TRBJ1-2 gives the full variable domain: ETGVTQSPTHLIKTRGQQVTLRCSSQSGHNTVSWYQQALGQGPQFIFQYYREEENGRGNFPPRFSGLQFPNYSSELNVNALELDDSALYLCASSPRRGQGSSNYGYTFGSGTRLTVV.

This clone was detected a few times. The chain couples TRBV7-2 to TRBJ2-4; 10 bases are a match to TRBD2. The V and J ends lost 1 base and 13 bases, in that order; junction bases with no gene match: 7. The length of the CDR3 is 14 residues. The germline gives CDR1 SGHTA, CDR2 FQGNSA. The DNA of the CDR3 is TGTGCCAGCAGCTTAGAGCCTAGCGGGGGCCACCAGTACTTC. It specifies CASSLEPSGGHQYF. The full variable domain, in which reference TRBV7-2 and TRBJ2-4 provide the parts outside the CDR3, is GAGVSQSPSNKVTEKGKDVELRCDPISGHTALYWYRQSLGQGLEFLIYFQGNSAPDKSGLPSDRFSAERTGGSVSTLTIQRTQQEDSAVYLCASSLEPSGGHQYFGAGTRLSVL.

The genes are TRBV19 and TRBJ2-2; TRBD1 is a possible D gene (6 bases). The CDR3 runs to 15 residues. Trimming removed 8 bases at V and 2 bases at J, with 15 bases between. CDR1 LNHDA and CDR2 SQIVND come from the germline V gene (reference sequence). CDR3 bases: TGTGCCAGTTCCGTAGGGGGAAGAAACACCGGGGAGCTGTTTTTT. Translation gives CASSVGGRNTGELFF.

The chain is built from TRBV11-2 and TRBJ1-1; 7 bases align to TRBD1. CDR3 length equals 17 residues. Germline-derived CDR1 and CDR2 are SGHAT and FQNNGV. V lost 5 bases, J lost 1 base, and 13 bases stayed unmatched. CDR3 bases: TGTGCCAGCAGCCCAGGACAGGACCAGATTTGGAACACTGAAGCTTTCTTT. It codes for CASSPGQDQIWNTEAFF.

The rearrangement links TRBV6-4 to TRBJ2-5; maybe TRBD1 (6 bases). The CDR3 runs 16 residues. Germline CDR1 and CDR2: MRHNA and SNTAGT. Trimming stripped 9 bases from V and 2 bases from J, with 22 bases between. The CDR3 spells CASHSQGDVEQETQYF. Here the CDR3 DNA reads TGTGCCAGTCACTCACAGGGAGACGTCGAGCAAGAGACCCAGTACTTC.

Notes on this clone: This specimen includes other DNA sequences encoding the same CDR3. The CDR3 reads CASSRQGPYEQYF. CDR3 in DNA: TGTGCCAGCAGCCGACAGGGTCCCTACGAGCAGTACTTC. The chain uses TRBV27 and TRBJ2-7, with 7 positions matching TRBD1. Unmatched junction bases numbered 4, after V lost 6 bases and J lost 2 bases. This CDR3 is built from 13 residues. Germline CDR1 is MNHEY and CDR2 is SMNVEV (reference sequence).

This clone was observed a handful of times. This sequence joins TRBV7-2 and TRBJ1-2; D gene uncertain. This CDR3 comprises 13 residues. Germline V lookup: CDR1 SGHTA, CDR2 FQGNSA. The V gene lost 5 bases and the J gene lost 4 bases, with 11 bases spanning the gap. CDR3 region: CASSEDGLYGYTF. CDR3 DNA: TGTGCCAGCAGCGAAGACGGACTCTATGGCTACACCTTC.

For this clone: The DNA is left out, because the CDR3 cannot be placed on it with certainty; the CDR3 is given as TCRdb lists it. V and J are TRBV7-5 and TRBJ2-6; the table's D call, TRBD1, was not checked against the DNA. TRBV7-5 is a pseudogene segment. The CDR3 length equals 18 residues, ends included. The CDR3 loop reads CARSFGQGAPPGANVLTF.

The chain combines TRBV5-1 with TRBJ2-3; 8 nucleotides agree with TRBD2. Unmatched junction bases numbered 12, after V lost 0 bases and J lost 0 bases. The CDR3 is made up of 19 amino acids. Germline values: CDR1 SGHRS, CDR2 YFSETQ. CDR3 in amino acids: CASSLGPRGDFTSTDTQYF. The DNA for the CDR3 is TGCGCCAGCAGCTTGGGCCCGCGGGGGGACTTTACTAGCACAGATACGCAGTATTTT.

The V and J genes are TRBV11-2 and TRBJ2-7; 7 bases match TRBD1. This CDR3 spans 13 amino acids. The germline V gene has CDR1 SGHAT and CDR2 FQNNGV. The V gene end was trimmed by 4 bases and the J gene end by 3 bases; junction bases not matched to a gene: 3. CDR3 loop: CASSSTGNYEQYF. CDR3 DNA: TGTGCCAGCAGCTCGACAGGGAACTACGAGCAGTACTTC.

The chain joins TRBV7-2 to TRBJ1-5; D is undetermined. The CDR3 is made up of 15 amino acids. CDR1 SGHTA and CDR2 FQGNSA come from the germline V gene. V was cut by 5 bases and J by 4 bases, with 15 bases left in between. The CDR3, as DNA: TGTGCCAGCAGCGCAACACAAGGAGGGAATCAGCCCCAGCATTTT. It yields the protein CASSATQGGNQPQHF.

This chain links TRBV9 with TRBJ2-1; 8 nucleotides align to TRBD2. This CDR3 contains 14 residues. From germline, CDR1 is SGDLS and CDR2 YYNGEE. The ends lost 4 bases at V and 2 bases at J; junction bases unmatched: 2. CDR3 DNA: TGTGCCAGCAGCATTAGCGGGGCCTACAATGAGCAGTTCTTC. It encodes CASSISGAYNEQFF.

The chain has TRBV19 and TRBJ2-4; the D is unclear. The CDR3 sequence is 15 residues long. CDR1 and CDR2 from the germline V gene are LNHDA and SQIVND (reference sequence). V lost 3 bases, J lost 6 bases, and 15 bases lay in between. The CDR3: CASSMGSLSLNIQYF. CDR3 bases: TGTGCCAGTAGTATGGGCAGCTTATCCCTAAACATTCAGTACTTC.

This chain connects TRBV9 to TRBJ2-1, with D perhaps TRBD1 (6 bases). The ends were cut back, 3 bases at V and 13 bases at J, with 14 bases in the middle. The germline V gene encodes CDR1 SGDLS and CDR2 YYNGEE. The CDR3 covers 12 residues. CDR3 nucleotides: TGTGCCAGCAGCGCCGTATGGGGGCCCCAGTTCTTC. This translates into CASSAVWGPQFF. The variable domain in full, completed from reference TRBV9 and TRBJ2-1, reads DSGVTQTPKHLITATGQRVTLRCSPRSGDLSVYWYQQSLDQGLQFLIQYYNGEERAKGNILERFSAQQFPDLHSELNLSSLELGDSALYFCASSAVWGPQFFGPGTRLTVL.

The rearrangement links TRBV4-3 to TRBJ2-2; 8 nucleotides match TRBD1. CDR1 is LGHNA and CDR2 is YSLEER in the germline V gene. This CDR3 is built from 16 residues. With 5 bases clipped from V and 1 base from J, the junction kept 6 bases outside the gene matches. CDR3 bases: TGCGCCAGCAGCGCGAACAGGGGGATGAACACCGGGGAGCTGTTTTTT. It yields the protein CASSANRGMNTGELFF.

The chain links TRBV6-1 to TRBJ1-2; D possibly corresponds to TRBD1 (6 bases). Germline V lookup: CDR1 MNHNS, CDR2 SASEGT. This CDR3 has 15 residues. The V end was cut by 2 bases, the J end by 4 bases, with 14 bases between. The CDR3 nucleotides read TGTGCCAGCAGTGAAACAGGGTTCCAGGGCTATGGCTACACCTTC. Protein: CASSETGFQGYGYTF.

The chain links TRBV30 to TRBJ1-3; the D is unclear. CDR3 length: 15 residues. V dropped 2 bases and J dropped 0 bases, with 11 bases sitting between them. Per the germline V gene, CDR1 is GTSNPN and CDR2 is SVGIG (reference sequence). CDR3 in amino acids: CAWSSAGNSGNTIYF. CDR3 nucleotides: TGTGCCTGGAGTTCGGCAGGTAACTCTGGAAACACCATATATTTT.

The J gene is TRBJ1-2, the V gene TRBV3-1 (or the pseudogene TRBV3-2), with no clear D. Per germline, CDR1 LGHDT and CDR2 YNNKEL (reference sequence). The CDR3 length is 16 residues. V dropped 1 base and J dropped 8 bases, with 20 bases sitting between them. CDR3 sequence: CASSQGSELEVGGYTF. The CDR3 DNA follows: TGTGCCAGCAGCCAAGGAAGTGAGCTAGAGGTTGGAGGCTACACCTTC.

The gene calls are TRBV25-1 and TRBJ1-6, with TRBD1 identical over 7 bases. The germline V gene has CDR1 MGHDK and CDR2 SYGVNS. Trimming removed 3 bases from V and 4 bases from J; junction bases left unmatched: 9. The CDR3 loop spans 17 amino acids. In DNA, the CDR3 is TGTGCCAGCAGTGAGAAGATTTGGGGACAGTATAATTCACCCCTCCACTTT. Translating it yields CASSEKIWGQYNSPLHF.

This chain links TRBV11-1 with TRBJ1-2, with a tentative D call TRBD1 (5 bases). This CDR3 is built from 13 residues. CDR1 SGHAT and CDR2 FQDESV come from the germline V gene (reference sequence). Trimming left V 6 bases short and J 2 bases short, with 10 bases between. In DNA form, the CDR3 reads TGTGCCAGCAGTTCACAGGAGAACTATGGCTACACCTTC. Its protein is CASSSQENYGYTF.

V gene TRBV29-1 combines with J gene TRBJ1-2; 8 positions agree with TRBD1. The V gene end was trimmed by 6 bases and the J gene end by 8 bases; junction bases not matched to a gene: 8. Germline V gene data show CDR1 as SQVTM and CDR2 as ANQGSEA. This CDR3 spans 12 amino acids. CDR3 loop: CSVEDRVGGYTF. Written as DNA, the CDR3 is TGCAGCGTGGAGGACAGGGTAGGGGGCTACACCTTC.

The rearrangement joins TRBV9 to TRBJ1-2; D unclear. Trimming cost V 4 bases and J 4 bases, with 14 bases left between them. CDR1 and CDR2 from the germline V gene are SGDLS and YYNGEE. There are 14 residues in the CDR3. The CDR3 region is CASSPLGTGYGYTF. The CDR3 DNA sequence: TGTGCCAGCAGCCCCCTAGGTACTGGCTATGGCTACACCTTC. The entire variable domain, with the rest obtained from reference TRBV9 and TRBJ1-2, is as follows: DSGVTQTPKHLITATGQRVTLRCSPRSGDLSVYWYQQSLDQGLQFLIQYYNGEERAKGNILERFSAQQFPDLHSELNLSSLELGDSALYFCASSPLGTGYGYTFGSGTRLTVV.

CDR3 in DNA: TGTGCCAGCAGTTACCCGCGGGACGGAGACTACGAGCAGTACTTC. Amino acids: CASSYPRDGDYEQYF. The chain carries TRBV6-5 and TRBJ2-7; possible D gene TRBD2, 6 bases. Germline loops: CDR1 MNHEY, CDR2 SVGAGI. CDR3 size: 15 residues. V lost 2 bases, J lost 3 bases, and 14 bases lay in between.

The rearrangement joins TRBV10-3 to TRBJ2-3, with TRBD1 matching 8 bases. Germline loops: CDR1 ENHRY, CDR2 SYGVKD. Trimming took 2 bases from V and 2 from J; bases not matched to a gene: 3. The CDR3 is 15 residues long. This CDR3 is CAISEATGVTDTQYF. DNA for the CDR3: TGTGCCATCAGTGAGGCGACAGGGGTCACAGATACGCAGTATTTT.

The chain has TRBV4-3 and TRBJ1-1; no definite D call. V shed 1 base and J shed 3 bases, with 12 bases lying between them. The V gene's germline CDR1 is LGHNA and CDR2 YSLEER. The CDR3 has 15 residues. The CDR3 DNA reads as TGCGCCAGCAGCCAAGGGAGGTCTTTGTACACTGAAGCTTTCTTT. It specifies CASSQGRSLYTEAFF.